This T cell receptor beta chain was recovered during a study of T cells after yellow fever vaccination. One entry per CDR3 protein, called by TCRdb with MiXCR from the 5' RACE reads. The sample consists of 300,000 to 350,000 distinct CDR3 sequences, 7% to 10% of them appearing once. This CDR3 is 12 amino acids long. V was pared by 3 bases and J by 8 bases, with 8 bases between. This TCR came from a man aged 18 to 29 who received the YFV17D yellow fever vaccine. The rearrangement uses TRBV12-3 or TRBV12-4 and TRBJ2-1; D is unresolved. This specimen consisted of PBMCs, obtained 45 days after the first yellow fever vaccination. The CDR3 DNA reads TGTGCCAGCAGTTTTCGCCACTATGAGCAGTTCTTC. Its translation is CASSFRHYEQFF.